This T cell receptor beta chain was recorded in a study of T cells after yellow fever vaccination. Study-wide results and limits: The study re-detected most primary-vaccination clones after the booster (about 95% CD4, approximately 88% CD8). CD4 and CD8 compartments shared a small share of clonotypes, likely from convergent recombination.

This clonotype came up a few times. Its antigen is still unknown. Researchers made TCR cDNA using 5'RACE template switching, and this step added a universal primer site and UMIs. TCRdb processed the 5' RACE reads anew with MiXCR; each CDR3 protein has one entry. This sample has about 260,000 distinct CDR3 sequences, with over 10% found just once. This TCR derives from a man aged 25-45 years who received the YFV17D yellow fever vaccine. The sample was CD4+ T cells sorted from PBMCs, taken 45 days after the yellow fever booster vaccination.

The chain's CDR3 is CAVREGLFNEQFF. The CDR3 region has the DNA TGTGCCGTTCGGGAGGGCCTTTTCAATGAGCAGTTCTTC. The chain employs TRBV6-2 or TRBV6-3 and TRBJ2-1, with 8 bases aligning to TRBD2. V lost 11 bases to trimming and J lost 6 bases; unmatched junction nucleotides: 9. Germline lookup yields CDR1 MNHEY and CDR2 SVGEGT. This CDR3 spans 13 amino acids.